The present TCR beta chain was sequenced within a study of T cell responses to AZD1222 COVID-19 vaccine. Remarks on this clone: As yet, its antigen is unknown.

The study, taken as a whole, reports: Unmutated variant regions are reportedly the target of nearly half of TCRs that are spike-specific. None of the repertoires were sampled until the peak T cell response had passed. The donor group comprised mostly white British people and more females; the analysis possibly underestimated clonal diversity.

The germline CDR1 and CDR2 sequences are MDHEN and SYDVKM. V dropped 3 bases and J dropped 1 base, with 6 bases sitting between them. This CDR3 region has 13 residues. Sequenced by immunoSEQ multiplex PCR; TCRdb stores in-frame clones only, minus some. Of fewer than 110,000 clones in the sample, roughly 91% were seen once. The chain couples TRBV28 to TRBJ1-2; D ambiguous. The sample in question was peripheral blood, obtained on day 0 of AZD1222 vaccination. This receptor was identified in an adult in good health. CDR3: CASSFSSNYGYTF. The CDR3 coding sequence is TGTGCCAGCAGTTTCTCCAGTAACTATGGCTACACCTTC.